Below, 11 T cell receptor beta chains from the same sample are listed, as sequenced in a study of blood T cell repertoires in COVID-19. Some clones are missing from TCRdb's copy, which holds only in-frame ones; the method was immunoSEQ multiplex PCR. The data hold a few hundred thousand clones, with more than 85% observed a single time. The source material was PBMCs or T cells enriched from blood (not recorded which). These TCRs come from a woman in her twenties or thirties who had recovered from COVID-19.

The V gene is TRBV12-3 or TRBV12-4, the J gene TRBJ1-2; 7 bases map to TRBD1. V lost 4 bases to trimming and J lost 4 bases; unmatched junction nucleotides: 3. The CDR3 loop spans 13 amino acids. Written as DNA, the CDR3 is TGTGCCAGCAGTTCGGGACAGACCTATGGCTACACCTTC. This translates into CASSSGQTYGYTF.

V and J are TRBV7-9 and TRBJ2-1; tentatively, D is TRBD2 (6 bases). This CDR3 comprises 12 residues. Germline-derived CDR1 and CDR2 are SEHNR and FQNEAQ (reference sequence). V dropped 8 bases and J dropped 4 bases, with 9 bases sitting between them. CDR3: CASAGSYNEQFF. The CDR3 region has the DNA TGTGCCAGCGCCGGGAGTTACAATGAGCAGTTCTTC.

This sequence joins TRBV5-4 and TRBJ2-1; D perhaps matches TRBD2 (6 bases). The CDR3 contains 15 residues. V lost 0 bases, J lost 7 bases, and 14 bases lay in between. Germline lookup yields CDR1 SGHNT and CDR2 YYREEE (reference sequence). The CDR3 nucleotides are TGTGCCAGCAGCTTGGATCTGGGGGGATCGAATGAGCAGTTCTTC. The encoded protein is CASSLDLGGSNEQFF. The complete variable domain, with remaining parts taken from reference TRBV5-4 and TRBJ2-1, reads ETGVTQSPTHLIKTRGQQVTLRCSSQSGHNTVSWYQQALGQGPQFIFQYYREEENGRGNFPPRFSGLQFPNYSSELNVNALELDDSALYLCASSLDLGGSNEQFFGPGTRLTVL.

The rearrangement joins TRBV10-3 to TRBJ2-3; 9 bases agree with TRBD1. The J segment lost 2 bases and the V segment lost 0 bases, leaving 9 bases of the junction unmatched. Germline values: CDR1 ENHRY, CDR2 SYGVKD. The CDR3 loop spans 18 amino acids. CDR3 DNA: TGTGCCATCAGTGAGTCAGGGACAGGGTTTGCCCCCACAGATACGCAGTATTTT. This encodes CAISESGTGFAPTDTQYF.

The V gene is TRBV11-2, the J gene TRBJ2-3; D not resolved. Trimming shortened V by 7 bases and J by 4 bases, and 15 bases separated the two germline ends. CDR3 length equals 14 residues. The germline V gene encodes CDR1 SGHAT and CDR2 FQNNGV. The DNA of the CDR3 is TGTGCCAGCATCCCCGGAGCGAAGGCAGATACGCAGTATTTT. It is translated as CASIPGAKADTQYF.

The chain couples TRBV24-1 to TRBJ2-2; D gene unclear. CDR1 is KGHDR, CDR2 SFDVKD, per germline. The CDR3 totals 14 residues. V lost 4 bases, J lost 3 bases, and 8 bases lay in between. DNA for the CDR3: TGTGCCACCAGTGAAGACACATACACCGGGGAGCTGTTTTTT. Protein: CATSEDTYTGELFF.

The chain recombines TRBV7-2 with TRBJ2-5; D is unresolved. The germline V gene has CDR1 SGHTA and CDR2 FQGNSA. The CDR3 is 14 residues long. V lost 1 base, J lost 3 bases, and 9 bases lay in between. DNA of the CDR3: TGTGCCAGCAGCTTAGGTTTTTTAAAAGAGACCCAGTACTTC. It codes for CASSLGFLKETQYF.

This clone was seen more than once but under ten times. The chain couples TRBV13 to TRBJ2-5, with D possibly TRBD2 on 5 matching bases. The germline gives CDR1 PRHDT, CDR2 FYEKMQ (reference sequence). With 2 bases removed from V and 4 bases from J, the gap between germline ends came to 8 bases. There are 13 residues in the CDR3. CDR3 nucleotides: TGTGCCAGCAGCTTAAGGACTCGAGAGACCCAGTACTTC. Translated, it gives CASSLRTRETQYF.

The V and J genes are TRBV9 and TRBJ2-2; 7 nucleotides agree with TRBD1. The CDR3 consists of 16 residues. The V gene end was trimmed by 3 bases and the J gene end by 0 bases; junction bases not matched to a gene: 5. Germline V CDR1 and CDR2: SGDLS, YYNGEE. CDR3 amino acids: CASSARGLANTGELFF. The CDR3 DNA reads as TGTGCCAGCAGCGCAAGGGGGCTAGCGAACACCGGGGAGCTGTTTTTT. Complete variable domain (other parts from reference TRBV9 and TRBJ2-2): DSGVTQTPKHLITATGQRVTLRCSPRSGDLSVYWYQQSLDQGLQFLIQYYNGEERAKGNILERFSAQQFPDLHSELNLSSLELGDSALYFCASSARGLANTGELFFGEGSRLTVL.

The chain links TRBV5-1 to TRBJ1-2; 9 positions match TRBD1. The germline CDR1 and CDR2 sequences are SGHRS and YFSETQ. The V segment lost 4 bases and the J segment 8 bases; nucleotides outside the gene matches: 18. This CDR3 spans 17 amino acids. The CDR3 region is CASSTAPDRGLNNGYTF. CDR3 bases: TGCGCCAGCAGCACGGCACCAGACAGGGGGTTAAACAACGGCTACACCTTC.

The rearrangement links TRBV2 to TRBJ2-7; D possibly corresponds to TRBD2 (6 bases). The germline V gene has CDR1 SNHLY and CDR2 FYNNEI. This CDR3 spans 13 amino acids. V was shortened by 4 bases and J by 6 bases, with 13 bases between the two germline ends. The CDR3 region is CASSVGEVGEQYF. DNA for the CDR3: TGTGCCAGCAGTGTGGGGGAGGTGGGCGAGCAGTACTTC.